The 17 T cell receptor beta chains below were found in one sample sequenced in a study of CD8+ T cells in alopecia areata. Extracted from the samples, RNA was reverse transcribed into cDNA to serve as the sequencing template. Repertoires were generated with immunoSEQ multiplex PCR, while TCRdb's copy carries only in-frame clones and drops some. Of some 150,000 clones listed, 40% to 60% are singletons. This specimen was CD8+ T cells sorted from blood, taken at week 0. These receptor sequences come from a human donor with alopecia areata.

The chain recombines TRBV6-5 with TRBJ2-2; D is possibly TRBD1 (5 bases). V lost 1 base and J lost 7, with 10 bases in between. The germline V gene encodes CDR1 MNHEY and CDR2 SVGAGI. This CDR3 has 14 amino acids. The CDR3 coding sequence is TGTGCCAGCAGTTACTATCAGGGAAACGGGGAGCTGTTTTTT. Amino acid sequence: CASSYYQGNGELFF.

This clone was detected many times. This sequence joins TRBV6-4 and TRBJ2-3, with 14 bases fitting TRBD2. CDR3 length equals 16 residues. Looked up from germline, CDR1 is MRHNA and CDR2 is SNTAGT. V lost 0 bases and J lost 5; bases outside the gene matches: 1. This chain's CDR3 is CASSDSTSGGVDTQYF. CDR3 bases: TGTGCCAGCAGTGACTCGACTAGCGGGGGGGTAGATACGCAGTATTTT.

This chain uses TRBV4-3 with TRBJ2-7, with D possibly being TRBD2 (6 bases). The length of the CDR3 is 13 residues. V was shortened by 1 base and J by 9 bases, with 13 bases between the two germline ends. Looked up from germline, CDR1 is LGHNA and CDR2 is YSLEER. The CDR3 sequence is CASSQGVGEAQYF. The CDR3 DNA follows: TGCGCCAGCAGCCAAGGGGTGGGGGAGGCGCAGTACTTC.

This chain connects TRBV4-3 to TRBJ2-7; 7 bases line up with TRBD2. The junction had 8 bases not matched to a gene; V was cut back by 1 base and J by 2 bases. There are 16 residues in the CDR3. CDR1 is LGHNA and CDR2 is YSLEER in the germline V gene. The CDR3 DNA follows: TGCGCCAGCAGCCAAGGCGCTGGCGGGGGTGCCTACGAGCAGTACTTC. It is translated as CASSQGAGGGAYEQYF.

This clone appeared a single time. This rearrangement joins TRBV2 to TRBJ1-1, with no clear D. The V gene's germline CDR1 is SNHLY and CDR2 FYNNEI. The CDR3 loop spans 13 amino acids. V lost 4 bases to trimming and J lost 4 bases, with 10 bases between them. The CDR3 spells CASSGGPPTEAFF. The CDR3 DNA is TGTGCCAGCAGTGGCGGACCCCCCACTGAAGCTTTCTTT.

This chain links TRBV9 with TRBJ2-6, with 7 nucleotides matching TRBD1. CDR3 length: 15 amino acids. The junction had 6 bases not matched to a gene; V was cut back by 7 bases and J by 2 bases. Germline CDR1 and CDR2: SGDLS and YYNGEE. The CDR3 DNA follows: TGTGCCAGCGGGGACAGAGGTGCTGGGGCCAACGTCCTGACTTTC. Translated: CASGDRGAGANVLTF.

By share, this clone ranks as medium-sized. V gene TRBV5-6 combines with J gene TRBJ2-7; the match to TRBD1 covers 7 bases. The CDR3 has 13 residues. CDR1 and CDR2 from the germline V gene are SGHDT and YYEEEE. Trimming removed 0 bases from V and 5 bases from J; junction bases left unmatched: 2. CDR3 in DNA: TGTGCCAGCAGCTTGGGACAGGGCCACGAGCAGTACTTC. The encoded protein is CASSLGQGHEQYF.

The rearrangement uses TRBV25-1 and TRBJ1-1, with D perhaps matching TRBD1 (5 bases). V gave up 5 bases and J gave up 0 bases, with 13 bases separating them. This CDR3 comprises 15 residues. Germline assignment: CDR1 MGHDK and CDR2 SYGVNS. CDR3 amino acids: CASSTRRGVNTEAFF. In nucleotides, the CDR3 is TGTGCCAGCAGTACCCGCAGAGGGGTGAACACTGAAGCTTTCTTT.

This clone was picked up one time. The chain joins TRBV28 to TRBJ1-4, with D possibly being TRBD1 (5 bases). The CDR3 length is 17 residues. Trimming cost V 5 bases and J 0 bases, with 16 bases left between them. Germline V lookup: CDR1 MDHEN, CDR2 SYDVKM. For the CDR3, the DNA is TGTGCCAGCAGTCCGAGGACACGGGGACCAACTAATGAAAAACTGTTTTTT. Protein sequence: CASSPRTRGPTNEKLFF.

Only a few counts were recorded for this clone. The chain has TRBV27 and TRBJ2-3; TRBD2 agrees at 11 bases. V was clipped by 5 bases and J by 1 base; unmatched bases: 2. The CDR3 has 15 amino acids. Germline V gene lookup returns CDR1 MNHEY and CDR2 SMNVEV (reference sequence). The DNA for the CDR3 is TGTGCCAGCAGTGAACTAGCGGGGGGCACAGATACGCAGTATTTT. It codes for CASSELAGGTDTQYF.

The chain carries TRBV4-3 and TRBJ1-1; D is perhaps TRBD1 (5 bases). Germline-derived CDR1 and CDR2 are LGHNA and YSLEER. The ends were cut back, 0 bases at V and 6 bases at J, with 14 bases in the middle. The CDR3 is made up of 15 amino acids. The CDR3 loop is CASSQDQTGTAEAFF. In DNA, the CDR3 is TGCGCCAGCAGCCAAGATCAAACGGGGACCGCTGAAGCTTTCTTT.

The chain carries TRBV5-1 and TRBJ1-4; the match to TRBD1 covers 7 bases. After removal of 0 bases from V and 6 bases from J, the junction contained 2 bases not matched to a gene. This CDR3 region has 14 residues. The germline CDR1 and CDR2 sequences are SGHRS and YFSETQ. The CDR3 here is CASSLGTGDEKLFF. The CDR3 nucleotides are TGCGCCAGCAGCTTGGGGACAGGTGATGAAAAACTGTTTTTT.

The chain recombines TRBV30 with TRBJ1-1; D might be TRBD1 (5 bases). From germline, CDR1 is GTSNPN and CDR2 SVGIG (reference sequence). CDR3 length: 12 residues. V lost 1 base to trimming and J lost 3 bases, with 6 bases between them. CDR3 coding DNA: TGTGCCTGGAGTGGGGGCTACACTGAAGCTTTCTTT. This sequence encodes CAWSGGYTEAFF.

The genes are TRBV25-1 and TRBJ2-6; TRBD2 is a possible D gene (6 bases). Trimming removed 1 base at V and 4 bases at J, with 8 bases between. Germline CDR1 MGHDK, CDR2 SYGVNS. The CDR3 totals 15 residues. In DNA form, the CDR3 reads TGTGCCAGCAGTGAATCGGGGGACGGGGCCAACGTCCTGACTTTC. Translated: CASSESGDGANVLTF.

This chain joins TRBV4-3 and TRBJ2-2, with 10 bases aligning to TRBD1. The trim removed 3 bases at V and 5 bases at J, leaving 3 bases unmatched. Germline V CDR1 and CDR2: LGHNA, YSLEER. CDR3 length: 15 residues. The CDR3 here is CASSQDRGGTGELFF. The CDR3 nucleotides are TGCGCCAGCAGCCAGGACAGGGGGGGGACCGGGGAGCTGTTTTTT.

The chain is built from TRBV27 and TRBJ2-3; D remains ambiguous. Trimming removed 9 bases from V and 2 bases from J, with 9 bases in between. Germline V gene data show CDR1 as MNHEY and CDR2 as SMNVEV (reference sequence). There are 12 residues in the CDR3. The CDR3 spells CASGETTDTQYF. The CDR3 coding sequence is TGTGCCAGTGGAGAGACCACAGATACGCAGTATTTT.

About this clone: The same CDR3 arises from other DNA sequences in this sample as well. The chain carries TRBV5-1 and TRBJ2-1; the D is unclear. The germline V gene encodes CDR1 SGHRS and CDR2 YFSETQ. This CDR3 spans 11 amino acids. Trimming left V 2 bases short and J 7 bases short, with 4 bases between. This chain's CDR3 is CASSLGNEQFF. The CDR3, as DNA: TGCGCCAGCAGCTTAGGGAATGAGCAGTTCTTC.